These T cell receptor beta chains were read from a single sample in a study of cytomegalovirus exposure and HLA in healthy donors. Sequenced by immunoSEQ multiplex PCR; TCRdb stores in-frame clones only, minus some. This table has about 160,000 clones, 80% to 85% appearing once. Material for sequencing was PBMCs. The origin of the receptors is a man younger than 45 in good health and CMV-seronegative. Each CDR3 is given with its conserved first and last residue. D genes are given only for firm matches. For some rows the clone size is stated as once, few or many, or as a class when expanded; others skip it.

j_call	v_call	clone_size	d_call	cdr3_aa	cdr3_nt
TRBJ2-2	TRBV5-1	.	TRBD1	CASSQTGSTGTGELFF	TGCGCCAGCAGCCAGACAGGGTCCACTGGCACCGGGGAGCTGTTTTTT
TRBJ2-6	TRBV13	.	.	CASSLGGRGANVLTF	TGTGCCAGCAGCTTAGGAGGGAGGGGGGCCAACGTCCTGACTTTC
TRBJ1-1	TRBV7-2	few	.	CASSFGYSTEAFF	TGTGCCAGCAGCTTTGGCTACAGCACTGAAGCTTTCTTT
TRBJ2-7	TRBV27	.	.	CASSLLGVRQGREEQYF	TGTGCCAGCTCACTTCTGGGGGTGCGACAGGGGAGGGAGGAGCAGTACTTC
TRBJ2-6	TRBV27	.	.	CASSPTISGANVLTF	TGTGCCAGCAGTCCGACAATATCTGGGGCCAACGTCCTGACTTTC
TRBJ1-6	TRBV2	.	.	CASSESGNLLNSPLHF	TGTGCCAGCAGTGAGTCAGGGAACCTCCTCAATTCACCCCTCCACTTT
TRBJ2-2	TRBV19	.	TRBD2	CASSTLLAGPSYGELFF	TGTGCCAGTAGTACCTTACTAGCGGGACCCTCGTATGGGGAGCTGTTTTTT
TRBJ1-1	TRBV7-9	.	.	CASSFYAGTEAFF	TGTGCCAGCAGCTTTTATGCCGGCACTGAAGCTTTCTTT
TRBJ1-3	TRBV6-5	.	TRBD1	CASRSTGDAGNTIYF	TGTGCCAGCAGGTCTACAGGGGACGCTGGAAACACCATATATTTT
TRBJ2-3	TRBV9	.	.	CASSVGGGTADTQYF	TGTGCCAGCAGCGTAGGGGGGGGCACCGCAGATACGCAGTATTTT
TRBJ1-2	TRBV29-1	once	.	CSARSGQSYGYTF	TGCAGCGCCCGGTCGGGTCAGTCTTATGGCTACACCTTC
TRBJ2-1	TRBV7-9	.	.	CAGWGARDNEQFF	TGTGCCGGGTGGGGAGCTAGGGACAATGAGCAGTTCTTC
TRBJ2-2	TRBV7-6	.	.	CASSQGLAVLNTGELFF	TGTGCCAGCAGCCAGGGGCTAGCGGTTCTTAACACCGGGGAGCTGTTTTTT
TRBJ1-4	TRBV19	few	.	CASSIGGGFGEKLFF	TGTGCCAGTAGTATAGGGGGGGGATTTGGGGAAAAACTGTTTTTT
TRBJ1-2	TRBV11-3	.	TRBD1	CASSLSWDRAINYGYTF	TGTGCCAGCAGCTTATCATGGGACAGGGCCATTAACTATGGCTACACCTTC
TRBJ2-1	TRBV5-4	.	.	CASSLGTGQFEQFF	TGTGCCAGCAGCTTAGGGACTGGGCAATTCGAGCAGTTCTTC
TRBJ2-3	TRBV5-4	.	TRBD2	CASSLSPRTSMGTDTQYF	TGTGCCAGCAGCTTGTCCCCCCGGACTAGCATGGGCACAGATACGCAGTATTTT
TRBJ2-2	TRBV4-2	few	.	CASSRHAGRMDTGELFF	TGTGCCAGCAGCCGACACGCAGGAAGAATGGACACCGGGGAGCTGTTTTTT
TRBJ2-3	TRBV4-1	.	TRBD2	CASSQGWGGSTDTQYF	TGCGCCAGCAGCCAAGGGTGGGGGGGAAGCACAGATACGCAGTATTTT
TRBJ2-3	TRBV4-3	.	TRBD2	CASSQVGTSEDTQYF	TGCGCCAGCAGCCAAGTCGGGACTAGCGAAGATACGCAGTATTTT
TRBJ1-3	TRBV2	.	TRBD1	CASSEGGWQGAYGNTIYF	TGTGCCAGCAGCGAGGGGGGGTGGCAGGGGGCTTATGGAAACACCATATATTTT
TRBJ2-3	TRBV6-4	.	TRBD1	CASSRDSDADTQYF	TGTGCCAGCAGCCGGGACAGCGATGCAGATACGCAGTATTTT
TRBJ2-3	TRBV5-4	.	TRBD2	CASSIRLAGGPDTQYF	TGTGCCAGCAGCATTCGACTAGCGGGGGGGCCGGATACGCAGTATTTT